This T cell receptor beta chain originates from a study of early T cells in non-severe SARS-CoV-2 infection. V lost 1 base and J 6 bases, leaving 13 bases between the germline ends. The CDR3 is 14 residues long. CDR1 is DFQATT, CDR2 SNEGSKA, per germline (reference sequence). TCRdb re-called the 5' RACE reads with MiXCR, one entry per CDR3 protein. The sample consists of more than 45,000 distinct CDR3 sequences, around 6.5% of them appearing once. The specimen was whole blood, collected at baseline. The sequence derives from an adult who was a healthcare worker with PCR-confirmed SARS-CoV-2 infection or an uninfected control (not recorded which). The gene calls are TRBV20-1 and TRBJ2-1, with D perhaps TRBD2 (7 bases). The CDR3 sequence: CSARGLGGVNEQFF. CDR3 sequence (DNA): TGCAGTGCTAGAGGACTAGGGGGGGTCAATGAGCAGTTCTTC.